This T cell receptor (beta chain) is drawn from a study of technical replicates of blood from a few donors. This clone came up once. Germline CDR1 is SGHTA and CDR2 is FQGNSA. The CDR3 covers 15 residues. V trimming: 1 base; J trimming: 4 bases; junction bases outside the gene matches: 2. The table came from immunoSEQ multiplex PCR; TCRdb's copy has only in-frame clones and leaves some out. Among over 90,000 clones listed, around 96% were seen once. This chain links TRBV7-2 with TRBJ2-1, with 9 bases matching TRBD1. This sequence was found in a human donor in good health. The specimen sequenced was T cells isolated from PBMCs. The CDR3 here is CASSLETGGYNEQFF. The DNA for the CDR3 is TGTGCCAGCAGCTTAGAGACAGGGGGGTACAATGAGCAGTTCTTC.